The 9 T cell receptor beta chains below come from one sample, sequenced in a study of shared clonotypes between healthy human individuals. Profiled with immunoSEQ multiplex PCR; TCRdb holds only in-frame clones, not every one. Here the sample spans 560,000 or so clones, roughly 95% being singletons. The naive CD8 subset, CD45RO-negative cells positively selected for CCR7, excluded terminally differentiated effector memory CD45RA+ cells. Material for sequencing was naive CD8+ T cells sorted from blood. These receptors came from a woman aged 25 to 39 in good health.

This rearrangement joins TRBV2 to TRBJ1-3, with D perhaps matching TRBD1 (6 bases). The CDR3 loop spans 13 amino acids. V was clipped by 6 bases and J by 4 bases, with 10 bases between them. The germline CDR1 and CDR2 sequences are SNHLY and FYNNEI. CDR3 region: CASRGAPGNTIYF. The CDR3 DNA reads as TGTGCCAGCAGGGGGGCGCCGGGAAACACCATATATTTT. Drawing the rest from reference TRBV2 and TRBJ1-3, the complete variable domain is EPEVTQTPSHQVTQMGQEVILRCVPISNHLYFYWYRQILGQKVEFLVSFYNNEISEKSEIFDDQFSVERPDGSNFTLKIRSTKLEDSAMYFCASRGAPGNTIYFGEGSWLTVV.

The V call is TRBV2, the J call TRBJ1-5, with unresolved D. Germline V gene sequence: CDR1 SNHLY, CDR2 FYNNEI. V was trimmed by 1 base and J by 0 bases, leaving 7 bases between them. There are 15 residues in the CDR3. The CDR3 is CASSEGLNSNQPQHF. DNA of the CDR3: TGTGCCAGCAGTGAAGGGTTAAATAGCAATCAGCCCCAGCATTTT.

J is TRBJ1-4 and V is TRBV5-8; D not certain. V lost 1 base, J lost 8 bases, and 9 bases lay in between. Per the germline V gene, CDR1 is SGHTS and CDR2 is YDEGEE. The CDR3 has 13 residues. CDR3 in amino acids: CASSLYGEEKLFF. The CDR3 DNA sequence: TGTGCCAGCAGCTTGTATGGAGAAGAAAAACTGTTTTTT.

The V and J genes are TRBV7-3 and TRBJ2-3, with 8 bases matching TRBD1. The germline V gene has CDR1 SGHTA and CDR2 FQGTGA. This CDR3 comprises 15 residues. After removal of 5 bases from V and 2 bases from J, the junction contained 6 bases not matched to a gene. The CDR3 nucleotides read TGTGCCAGCAGCCCAGGACAGGGCCTCACAGATACGCAGTATTTT. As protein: CASSPGQGLTDTQYF.

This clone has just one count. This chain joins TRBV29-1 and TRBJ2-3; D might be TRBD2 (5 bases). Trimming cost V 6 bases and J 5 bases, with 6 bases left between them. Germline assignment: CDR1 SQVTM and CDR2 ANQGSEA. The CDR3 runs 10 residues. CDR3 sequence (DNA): TGCAGCGTAGGAGGAGATACGCAGTATTTT. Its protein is CSVGGDTQYF.

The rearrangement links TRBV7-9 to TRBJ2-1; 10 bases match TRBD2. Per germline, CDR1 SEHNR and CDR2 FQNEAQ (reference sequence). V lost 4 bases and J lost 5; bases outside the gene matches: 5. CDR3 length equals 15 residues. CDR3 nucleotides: TGTGCCAGCAGCTCCCTCAGCGGGAGGGACAATGAGCAGTTCTTC. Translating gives CASSSLSGRDNEQFF.

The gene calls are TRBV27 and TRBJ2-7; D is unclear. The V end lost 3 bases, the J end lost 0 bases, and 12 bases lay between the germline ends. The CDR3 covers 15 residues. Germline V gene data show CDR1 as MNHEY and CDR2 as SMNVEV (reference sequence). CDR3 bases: TGTGCCAGCAGTTTTGGTCCCGGCACCTCCTACGAGCAGTACTTC. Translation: CASSFGPGTSYEQYF.

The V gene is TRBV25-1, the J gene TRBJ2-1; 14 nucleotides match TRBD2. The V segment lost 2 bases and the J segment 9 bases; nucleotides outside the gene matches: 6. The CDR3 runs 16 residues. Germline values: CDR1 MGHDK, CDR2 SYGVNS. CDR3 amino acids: CASSETGLAGASEQFF. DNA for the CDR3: TGTGCCAGCAGTGAAACGGGACTAGCGGGGGCGAGTGAGCAGTTCTTC.

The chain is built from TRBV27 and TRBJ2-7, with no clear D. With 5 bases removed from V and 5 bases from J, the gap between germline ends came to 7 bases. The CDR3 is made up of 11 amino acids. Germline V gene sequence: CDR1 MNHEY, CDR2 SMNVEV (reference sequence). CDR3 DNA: TGTGCCAGCAGTAAGTCTGACGAGCAGTACTTC. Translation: CASSKSDEQYF.